These T cell receptor beta chains were read from a single sample in a study of a mutant IDH1 vaccine in newly diagnosed glioma. Sequenced by immunoSEQ multiplex PCR; TCRdb stores in-frame clones only, minus some. In the table there are about 67,000 clones, more than 70% of which are singletons. The sample here was peripheral blood mononuclear cells (PBMCs), taken from a glioma patient treated with radiotherapy, temozolomide or both. These receptors came from a woman in her late teens or twenties with glioma. Some clones in this sample may be carry-over from other donors' samples. CDR3s include the opening cysteine and the closing phenylalanine or tryptophan. The order of the fields is clone size, J gene, D gene, V gene, CDR3 protein, CDR3 DNA. A D gene is named only where the DNA matches it firmly. Only part of the rows carry a size: once, few, many, or a class if the clone is expanded.

>.|TRBJ1-1|.|TRBV9
CASSADSLAVAFF
TGTGCCAGCAGCGCGGACAGCCTGGCGGTTGCTTTCTTT
>.|TRBJ2-1|TRBD2|TRBV11-2
CASSLETSGRSTYNEQFF
TGTGCCAGCAGCTTAGAGACTAGCGGGAGGTCTACCTACAATGAGCAGTTCTTC
>.|TRBJ2-2|.|TRBV29-1
CSVELRGAGTGELFF
TGCAGCGTTGAATTACGGGGGGCGGGCACCGGGGAGCTGTTTTTT
>.|TRBJ1-1|.|TRBV4-1
CASSPGRGETYTEAFF
TGCGCCAGCAGCCCCGGGAGGGGCGAGACGTACACTGAAGCTTTCTTT
>.|TRBJ2-7|.|TRBV6-5
CASSYLTGYEQYF
TGTGCCAGCAGTTACCTCACAGGGTACGAGCAGTACTTC
>.|TRBJ1-1|TRBD1|TRBV6-5
CATWTGGGTEAFF
TGTGCCACCTGGACAGGGGGCGGCACTGAAGCTTTCTTT
>.|TRBJ1-1|.|TRBV7-9
CASSLEGLNTEAFF
TGTGCCAGCAGCTTAGAGGGTTTGAACACTGAAGCTTTCTTT
>once|TRBJ1-1|.|TRBV9
CASSRGGNTEAFF
TGTGCCAGCAGCCGGGGGGGGAACACTGAAGCTTTCTTT
>.|TRBJ2-7|TRBD1|TRBV6-6
CASSYRGPAYEQYF
TGTGCCAGCAGTTACAGGGGGCCGGCCTACGAGCAGTACTTC
>.|TRBJ1-1|.|TRBV6-5
CASSYSRGAITEAFF
TGTGCCAGCAGTTACTCGCGGGGGGCGATCACTGAAGCTTTCTTT
>once|TRBJ1-1|.|TRBV5-4
CASSLDRDTEAFF
TGTGCCAGCAGCTTGGACAGGGACACTGAAGCTTTCTTT
>.|TRBJ2-3|.|TRBV2
CARTELAGEGDTQYF
TGTGCCAGGACAGAGTTGGCGGGTGAGGGAGATACGCAGTATTTT
>.|TRBJ2-2|TRBD1|TRBV19
CASSQDRGTGELFF
TGTGCCAGTAGTCAGGACAGGGGGACCGGGGAGCTGTTTTTT
>.|TRBJ1-1|.|TRBV9
CASSGGGSTEAFF
TGTGCCAGCAGCGGTGGGGGGAGCACTGAAGCTTTCTTT
>.|TRBJ1-5|TRBD1|TRBV5-1
CASSFGQGNQPQHF
TGCGCCAGCAGTTTTGGACAGGGCAATCAGCCCCAGCATTTT
>few|TRBJ1-1|TRBD1|TRBV6-5
CASHRGPEAFF
TGTGCCAGTCACAGGGGCCCTGAAGCTTTCTTT
>.|TRBJ1-1|TRBD1|TRBV30
CAWSGTGHTEAFF
TGTGCCTGGAGTGGGACAGGTCACACTGAAGCTTTCTTT
>.|TRBJ2-6|TRBD1|TRBV14
CASGQGAMGANVLTF
TGTGCCAGCGGACAGGGGGCGATGGGGGCCAACGTCCTGACTTTC
>.|TRBJ2-5|.|TRBV21-1
CASSKESTGEETQYF
TGTGCCAGCAGCAAAGAAAGCACAGGGGAAGAGACCCAGTACTTC
>few|TRBJ1-1|.|TRBV11-1
CASSPGLWQWNTEAFF
TGTGCCAGCAGCCCCGGGCTGTGGCAGTGGAACACTGAAGCTTTCTTT
>.|TRBJ1-2|.|TRBV5-1
CASSSQAGADYGYTF
TGCGCCAGCAGCTCTCAAGCGGGGGCCGACTATGGCTACACCTTC
>once|TRBJ2-7|.|TRBV5-1
CASSWRDPLGEQYF
TGCGCCAGCAGCTGGCGAGACCCGCTCGGCGAGCAGTACTTC
>.|TRBJ1-5|.|TRBV6-8
CASTSSGGGRHF
TGTGCCAGCACATCATCTGGGGGTGGACGGCATTTT
>.|TRBJ1-2|.|TRBV9
CASSSGGAAASNYGYTF
TGTGCCAGCAGCTCCGGGGGGGCAGCCGCCTCTAACTATGGCTACACCTTC
>.|TRBJ2-2|.|TRBV9
CASSVSTGRTGELFF
TGTGCCAGCAGCGTGTCGACGGGGCGCACCGGGGAGCTGTTTTTT
>.|TRBJ2-5|.|TRBV7-3
CASSLSPGQGQETQYF
TGTGCCAGCAGCCTCTCCCCCGGACAAGGGCAAGAGACCCAGTACTTC
>.|TRBJ2-1|TRBD2|TRBV7-2
CASSPKRGWGEQFF
TGTGCCAGCAGCCCAAAGCGGGGCTGGGGTGAGCAGTTCTTC
>.|TRBJ2-3|.|TRBV30
CAWTALDTQYF
TGTGCCTGGACGGCTTTGGATACGCAGTATTTT
>.|TRBJ2-7|TRBD1|TRBV9
CASSLGTAYEQYF
TGTGCCAGCAGCCTCGGGACAGCCTACGAGCAGTACTTC
>.|TRBJ2-1|TRBD2|TRBV11-2
CASSSTSGLYNEQFF
TGTGCCAGCAGCTCTACTAGCGGGCTTTACAATGAGCAGTTCTTC
>few|TRBJ1-6|.|TRBV18
CASSPRGPPTISPLHF
TGTGCCAGCTCACCCCGAGGACCGCCAACGATATCACCCCTCCACTTT
>.|TRBJ1-5|TRBD1|TRBV2
CASSAQGGPYSNQPQHF
TGTGCCAGCAGTGCTCAGGGGGGCCCGTATAGCAATCAGCCCCAGCATTTT